This paragraph reports one TCR beta chain. The record originates from a study of blood T cell repertoires in COVID-19. Study-level information: COVID-19 samples from acute and convalescent phases originated in the United States, Italy and Spain. PBMCs, B-cell-depleted T cells, or T cells provided the cDNA or gDNA that made up the material.

Methods used by the authors: Reference gene primer amplification in the assay estimated nucleated cell counts. This table comes from immunoSEQ multiplex PCR, and its TCRdb copy is limited to in-frame clones, with some not included. V, J and clone size were drawn from that table, and D and trimming were deduced from the DNA. Here the sample spans roughly 100,000 clones, 65% to 90% being singletons. Germline V gives CDR1 SGHRS, CDR2 YFSETQ. Trimming left V 4 bases short and J 2 bases short, with 12 bases between. This CDR3 has 14 amino acids. The clonotype comes from a woman of 80 years or more with acute or convalescent COVID-19. The V call is TRBV5-1, the J call TRBJ2-5; maybe TRBD1 (6 bases). The specimen sequenced was peripheral blood. The CDR3 reads CASSPEDSQETQYF. For the CDR3, the DNA is TGCGCCAGCAGCCCCGAGGACAGTCAAGAGACCCAGTACTTC.